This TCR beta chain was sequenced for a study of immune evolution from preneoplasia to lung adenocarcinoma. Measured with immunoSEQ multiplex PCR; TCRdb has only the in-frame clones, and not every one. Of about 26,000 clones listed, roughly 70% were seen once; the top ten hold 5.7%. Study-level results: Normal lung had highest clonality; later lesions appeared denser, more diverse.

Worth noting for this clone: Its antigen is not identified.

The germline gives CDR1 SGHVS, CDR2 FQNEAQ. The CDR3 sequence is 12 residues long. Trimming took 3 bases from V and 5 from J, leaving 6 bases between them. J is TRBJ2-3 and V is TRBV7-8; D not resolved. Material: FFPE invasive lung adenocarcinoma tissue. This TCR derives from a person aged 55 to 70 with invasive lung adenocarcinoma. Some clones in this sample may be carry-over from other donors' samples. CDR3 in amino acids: CASSLVGDTQYF. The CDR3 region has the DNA TGTGCCAGCAGCTTGGTTGGAGATACGCAGTATTTT. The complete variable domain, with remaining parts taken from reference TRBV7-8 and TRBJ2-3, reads GAGVSQSPRYKVAKRGQDVALRCDPISGHVSLFWYQQALGQGPEFLTYFQNEAQLDKSGLPSDRFFAERPEGSVSTLKIQRTQQEDSAVYLCASSLVGDTQYFGPGTRLTVL.